The 21 T cell receptor beta chains in this list originate from one sample, sequenced in a study of T-cell reconstitution after alpha-beta-depleted transplantation in children. Using unique molecular identifiers, the investigators prepared the TCRbeta library. TCRdb ran MiXCR on the PCR reads and lists one entry per CDR3 protein. The sample lists some 300,000 distinct CDR3 sequences; over 9.5% were seen once. The specimen was PBMCs, collected before TCRalphabeta/CD19-depleted stem cell transplant. All receptors derive from a boy under three years old with acute myeloid leukemia, due to receive a stem cell transplant.

This clonotype showed up many times. CDR3 in DNA: TGTGCCAGCAGCTTGGCAGGATTAGCTAACTATGGCTACACCTTC. As protein: CASSLAGLANYGYTF. This chain joins TRBV5-5 and TRBJ1-2; the D is unclear. Deletions cut 0 bases from V and 0 bases from J, with 9 bases between. Germline CDR1 reads SGHKS; CDR2 reads YYEKEE (reference sequence). The CDR3 has 15 amino acids.

Ten or more counts support this clonotype. The rearrangement uses TRBV7-9 and TRBJ2-7, with a weak D call TRBD2 (5 bases). This CDR3 spans 12 amino acids. The V gene lost 5 bases and the J gene lost 7 bases, with 12 bases spanning the gap. CDR1 is SEHNR, CDR2 FQNEAQ, per germline (reference sequence). The CDR3 DNA reads TGTGCCAGCAGCGCAGACCGGGGAGAGCAGTACTTC. Encoded protein: CASSADRGEQYF.

Regarding this clonotype: The CDR3 carries no conserved terminal phenylalanine or tryptophan, so it likely arises from a read error. The CDR3 nucleotides read TGCGCCAGCAGCCAAGATTGGGGGGCCAAAAACATTCAGTACTCC. It yields the protein CASSQDWGAKNIQYS. V is TRBV4-3 and J is TRBJ2-4; D may match TRBD1 or TRBD2 (5 bases each). This CDR3 has 15 residues. Between the trimmed V and J ends, which lost 0 bases and 1 base, there was a span of 7 bases. Germline V gene data show CDR1 as LGHNA and CDR2 as YSLEER.

The rearrangement joins TRBV28 to TRBJ2-7, with D tentatively TRBD1 (6 bases). The CDR3 length is 17 residues. V lost 3 bases, J lost 4 bases, and 22 bases lay in between. CDR1 is MDHEN and CDR2 is SYDVKM in the germline V gene. CDR3 DNA sequence: TGTGCCAGCAGTTTTGGCCCCGACGACAGGAGTCTTTACGAGCAGTACTTC. Protein product: CASSFGPDDRSLYEQYF. Full variable domain (remainder filled in from reference TRBV28 and TRBJ2-7): DVKVTQSSRYLVKRTGEKVFLECVQDMDHENMFWYRQDPGLGLRLIYFSYDVKMKEKGDIPEGYSVSREKKERFSLILESASTNQTSMYLCASSFGPDDRSLYEQYFGPGTRLTVT.

About this clonotype: This may arise from a read error, as a much more abundant clone is one base away. V is TRBV9 and J is TRBJ2-6; D ambiguous. This CDR3 region has 18 residues. Germline CDR1 and CDR2: SGDLS and YYNGEE. Written as DNA, the CDR3 is TGTGGCAGCAGCGTAGCCGCAGCCGCTAGCTCTGGGGCCAACGTCCTGACTTTC. Translating gives CGSSVAAAASSGANVLTF.

This clonotype was counted many times. The chain employs TRBV3-1 and TRBJ2-7; 11 bases fit TRBD2. This CDR3 comprises 13 residues. CDR1 is LGHDT and CDR2 is YNNKEL in the germline V gene (reference sequence). Germline trimming cut 3 bases from V and 10 bases from J; bases unmatched to any gene: 5. CDR3 loop: CASSQLAGGHQYF. In DNA form, the CDR3 reads TGTGCCAGCAGCCAGCTAGCGGGGGGCCATCAGTACTTC.

This clonotype was counted at least ten times. This sequence joins TRBV29-1 and TRBJ2-2, with TRBD1 as a possible D gene (7 bases). Trimming removed 1 base from V and 4 bases from J, with 13 bases in between. From germline, CDR1 is SQVTM and CDR2 ANQGSEA. The CDR3 is made up of 15 amino acids. The CDR3 DNA reads TGCAGCGTTGAAGCGGAGGGGGCGGGCACCGGGGAGCTGTTTTTT. This encodes CSVEAEGAGTGELFF.

This clonotype was found a few times. The chain couples TRBV18 to TRBJ2-1; 7 positions agree with TRBD2. V dropped 6 bases and J dropped 7; count of bases not matched to a gene: 12. CDR3 length: 15 amino acids. From germline, CDR1 is KGHSH and CDR2 LQKENI. The CDR3 nucleotides read TGTGCCAGCTCTCTCCGACTAGCCAGGTTGAATGAGCAGTTCTTC. Amino acids: CASSLRLARLNEQFF. The entire variable domain, with the rest obtained from reference TRBV18 and TRBJ2-1, is as follows: NAGVMQNPRHLVRRRGQEARLRCSPMKGHSHVYWYRQLPEEGLKFMVYLQKENIIDESGMPKERFSAEFPKEGPSILRIQQVVRGDSAAYFCASSLRLARLNEQFFGPGTRLTVL.

This clonotype was counted only a few times. The CDR3: CSARPSGSYGYTF. The CDR3, as DNA: TGCAGTGCTAGACCCTCAGGCTCCTATGGCTACACCTTC. The rearrangement joins TRBV20-1 to TRBJ1-2; no reliable D call. CDR1 DFQATT and CDR2 SNEGSKA come from the germline V gene (reference sequence). The CDR3 loop spans 13 amino acids. With 2 bases removed from V and 4 bases from J, the gap between germline ends came to 11 bases.

Here the CDR3 DNA reads TGTGCCAGCAGCAGCCCCGGGACCCCCTACGAGCAGTACTTC. It translates to CASSSPGTPYEQYF. The genes are TRBV11-3 and TRBJ2-7; tentatively, D is TRBD1 or TRBD2 (5 bases each). Trimming shortened V by 5 bases and J by 2 bases, and 13 bases separated the two germline ends. CDR1 and CDR2 from the germline V gene are SGHNT and YENEEA. The CDR3 has 14 residues.

At least ten counts were recorded for this clonotype. J is TRBJ1-5 and V is TRBV5-1; D ambiguous. The germline V and J ends were trimmed by 0 bases and 7 bases, with 8 bases remaining between them. The CDR3 extends over 13 amino acids. CDR1 is SGHRS and CDR2 is YFSETQ in the germline V gene. CDR3 protein: CASSLVSGQPQHF. In nucleotides, the CDR3 is TGCGCCAGCAGCTTGGTCTCGGGACAGCCCCAGCATTTT.

This clonotype was counted at least ten times. The chain recombines TRBV7-9 with TRBJ2-7, with TRBD2 matching over 7 bases. The germline CDR1 and CDR2 sequences are SEHNR and FQNEAQ (reference sequence). V lost 6 bases to trimming and J lost 0 bases; unmatched junction nucleotides: 8. The CDR3 loop spans 15 amino acids. The CDR3 loop reads CASSLLASSSYEQYF. For the CDR3, the DNA is TGTGCCAGCAGTCTACTAGCGTCTAGCTCCTACGAGCAGTACTTC.

This clonotype showed up many times. The rearrangement uses TRBV7-9 and TRBJ2-7, with 9 bases lining up with TRBD1. From germline, CDR1 is SEHNR and CDR2 FQNEAQ (reference sequence). V dropped 2 bases and J dropped 4; count of bases not matched to a gene: 6. The CDR3 covers 15 residues. The CDR3 sequence: CASSLWGQGQYEQYF. CDR3 sequence (DNA): TGTGCCAGCAGCTTATGGGGACAGGGCCAATACGAGCAGTACTTC.

The chain joins TRBV7-3 to TRBJ2-2, with 8 positions matching TRBD1. The germline CDR1 and CDR2 sequences are SGHTA and FQGTGA. Germline trimming cut 1 base from V and 4 bases from J; bases unmatched to any gene: 11. This CDR3 contains 18 residues. In DNA form, the CDR3 reads TGTGCCAGCAGCTTAAACCCCCTTGACAGGGGCCCCACCGGGGAGCTGTTTTTT. It is translated as CASSLNPLDRGPTGELFF.

J is TRBJ2-1 and V is TRBV20-1, with 7 bases that match TRBD2. In germline, CDR1 is DFQATT, CDR2 SNEGSKA (reference sequence). The J segment lost 4 bases and the V segment lost 3 bases, leaving 6 bases of the junction unmatched. This CDR3 region has 14 residues. DNA for the CDR3: TGCAGTGCTAGTAGGTCTAGCGGTTACAATGAGCAGTTCTTC. Residues: CSASRSSGYNEQFF.

This clonotype has only a few counts. This could be a read error, since a much larger clone is one nucleotide away. The chain has TRBV6-1 and TRBJ1-2; D is unresolved. Per the germline V gene, CDR1 is MNHNS and CDR2 is SASEGT. The CDR3 runs to 12 residues. The CDR3 spells CASSEHNYGYIF. CDR3 nucleotide sequence: TGTGCCAGCAGTGAACATAACTATGGCTACATCTTC.

J is TRBJ1-5 and V is TRBV4-2; a weak D match, TRBD1 (5 bases). Trimming took 8 bases from V and 3 from J, leaving 17 bases between them. Germline V CDR1 and CDR2: LGHNA, YNFKEQ. This CDR3 is built from 15 residues. This chain's CDR3 is CASGLGLVNNQPQHF. The CDR3 bases are TGTGCCAGCGGCTTGGGGCTAGTGAACAATCAGCCCCAGCATTTT.

This clonotype showed up just a few times. The rearrangement uses TRBV5-5 and TRBJ1-1, with D unclear. In germline, CDR1 is SGHKS, CDR2 YYEKEE (reference sequence). V was clipped by 0 bases and J by 13 bases, with 13 bases between them. The CDR3 totals 12 residues. The CDR3 is CASSLAGRVGFF. The CDR3 region has the DNA TGTGCCAGCAGCTTGGCCGGGCGAGTTGGTTTCTTT. Complete variable domain (other parts from reference TRBV5-5 and TRBJ1-1): DAGVTQSPTHLIKTRGQQVTLRCSPISGHKSVSWYQQVLGQGPQFIFQYYEKEERGRGNFPDRFSARQFPNYSSELNVNALLLGDSALYLCASSLAGRVGFFGQGTRLTVV.

This clonotype appeared a few times. The gene calls are TRBV20-1 and TRBJ2-5, with 13 bases lining up with TRBD2. The CDR3 totals 17 residues. V lost 0 bases, J lost 2 bases, and 6 bases stayed unmatched. CDR1 and CDR2 from the germline V gene are DFQATT and SNEGSKA (reference sequence). The CDR3 nucleotides are TGCAGTGCTAGAGATTGGGAGACTAGCGGGGGGCAAGAGACCCAGTACTTC. It yields the protein CSARDWETSGGQETQYF.

Details on this clonotype: Sequence at one end of the junction differs from germline and may be a read error. The chain couples TRBV9 to TRBJ2-2, with D unclear. This CDR3 has 15 amino acids. The germline V gene encodes CDR1 SGDLS and CDR2 YYNGEE. The CDR3 sequence is CAISAQPMNTGELFF. The CDR3, as DNA: TGTGCCATCAGCGCACAGCCGATGAACACCGGGGAGCTGTTTTTT. Supplemented by reference TRBV9 and TRBJ2-2, the full variable domain reads DSGVTQTPKHLITATGQRVTLRCSPRSGDLSVYWYQQSLDQGLQFLIQYYNGEERAKGNILERFSAQQFPDLHSELNLSSLELGDSALYFCAISAQPMNTGELFFGEGSRLTVL.

The J gene is TRBJ1-5, the V gene TRBV2, with 7 bases aligning to TRBD1. Unmatched junction bases numbered 8, after V lost 3 bases and J lost 6 bases. Germline V CDR1 and CDR2: SNHLY, FYNNEI. The CDR3 has 15 residues. CDR3 protein: CASSDRDSGGQPQHF. The DNA for the CDR3 is TGTGCCAGCAGTGACCGGGACAGCGGTGGTCAGCCCCAGCATTTT.